This passage covers 21 T cell receptor beta chains from one sample sequenced in a study of cytomegalovirus exposure and HLA in healthy donors. Vbeta (60) and Jbeta (13) primers were used in the PCR. Libraries were prepared by immunoSEQ multiplex PCR; TCRdb keeps only in-frame clonotypes and omits some of them. The sample has around 67,000 clones, 65% to 70% seen once. The sample taken for sequencing was PBMCs. Receptors were obtained from a woman in her 30s in good health and CMV-seronegative.

This clone appeared a few times. The genes are TRBV23-1 and TRBJ1-1; the match to TRBD1 covers 10 bases. TRBV23-1 qualifies as an ORF whose function is uncertain. The CDR3 covers 16 residues. J lost 3 bases, V lost 0 bases, and 4 bases had no gene match. The CDR3 nucleotides are TGCGCCAGCAGTCAATCGGACAGGGGGGGGGACACTGAAGCTTTCTTT. Its protein product is CASSQSDRGGDTEAFF.

This clone appeared a few times. Other DNA sequences in this specimen translate into the identical CDR3. The chain recombines TRBV20-1 with TRBJ1-1; D is undetermined. In germline, CDR1 is DFQATT, CDR2 SNEGSKA (reference sequence). Deletions cut 4 bases from V and 5 bases from J, with 8 bases between. CDR3 length: 11 residues. The DNA for the CDR3 is TGCAGTGCTACCCCTGAGACTGAAGCTTTCTTT. Protein: CSATPETEAFF.

The V gene is TRBV30, the J gene TRBJ2-7; no clear D gene. This CDR3 has 15 amino acids. CDR1 GTSNPN and CDR2 SVGIG come from the germline V gene (reference sequence). Between the trimmed V and J ends, which lost 0 bases and 3 bases, there was a span of 15 bases. CDR3 nucleotides: TGTGCCTGGAGTGTCGCCCCAACTGGAGACTACGAGCAGTACTTC. Translated, it gives CAWSVAPTGDYEQYF.

This clone was counted between two and nine times. The rearrangement links TRBV5-1 to TRBJ1-1; possible D gene TRBD1, 5 bases. Trimming shortened V by 3 bases and J by 2 bases, and 8 bases separated the two germline ends. Germline V gene lookup returns CDR1 SGHRS and CDR2 YFSETQ. This CDR3 comprises 13 residues. CDR3 sequence reads: CASSYRSNTEAFF. The DNA for the CDR3 is TGCGCCAGCAGCTACAGGAGCAACACTGAAGCTTTCTTT.

This chain joins TRBV1 and TRBJ1-1; whether TRBD1, the table's D call, matches the DNA was not checked. TRBV1 is annotated as a pseudogene. The CDR3 contains 18 residues. CDR3 bases: TGCACCAGCAGCCAAGATCCTCACAGGAGGGGGCAGAACACTGAAGCTTTCTTT. Amino acid sequence: CTSSQDPHRRGQNTEAFF.

This clone was detected only once. The CDR3 DNA is TGTGCCAGCAGTTATGCGAGCAGGGGTGGAGAGACCCAGTACTTC. This codes for CASSYASRGGETQYF. The J gene is TRBJ2-5, the V gene TRBV6-5; tentatively, D is TRBD1 (6 bases). This CDR3 is built from 15 residues. The V end lost 3 bases, the J end lost 4 bases, and 15 bases lay between the germline ends. Germline V lookup: CDR1 MNHEY, CDR2 SVGAGI.

The rearrangement joins TRBV6-5 to TRBJ2-5; a weak D match, TRBD2 (7 bases). The CDR3 sequence is 14 residues long. Between the trimmed V and J ends, which lost 7 bases and 1 base, there was a span of 13 bases. Per germline, CDR1 MNHEY and CDR2 SVGAGI. This CDR3 reads CASTRGGAQETQYF. CDR3 nucleotides: TGTGCCAGCACTAGGGGGGGGGCCCAAGAGACCCAGTACTTC.

The chain is built from TRBV21-1 and TRBJ1-2; the table's TRBD1 call for D was not verified on the DNA. TRBV21-1 is deemed a pseudogene. The CDR3 length is 14 residues. As DNA, the CDR3 is TGTGCCAGCAGCACGACAGGGTTGCGGCGGGGCTACACCTTC. The encoded protein is CASSTTGLRRGYTF.

The V gene is TRBV5-1, the J gene TRBJ2-7; 11 nucleotides line up with TRBD1. The CDR3 is 16 amino acids. The trim removed 4 bases at V and 5 bases at J, leaving 11 bases unmatched. Germline lookup yields CDR1 SGHRS and CDR2 YFSETQ. This chain's CDR3 is CASSRAGTGGSNEQYF. CDR3 bases: TGCGCCAGCAGCCGCGCCGGGACAGGGGGATCCAACGAGCAGTACTTC.

The chain carries TRBV30 and TRBJ2-7, with 9 bases fitting TRBD1. The CDR3 length is 13 residues. The V segment lost 6 bases and the J segment 3 bases; nucleotides outside the gene matches: 6. Germline CDR1 GTSNPN, CDR2 SVGIG (reference sequence). CDR3 DNA sequence: TGTGCCTGCGGACAGGGGCACGGCTACGAGCAGTACTTC. The encoded protein is CACGQGHGYEQYF.

This clone was detected only a few times. J is TRBJ2-1 and V is TRBV6-5; tentatively, D is TRBD2 (5 bases). CDR3 length equals 15 residues. The V gene lost 2 bases and the J gene lost 0 bases, with 8 bases spanning the gap. In germline, CDR1 is MNHEY, CDR2 SVGAGI. The CDR3 sequence is CASSYGRVSYNEQFF. Here the CDR3 DNA reads TGTGCCAGCAGTTACGGGCGGGTCTCCTACAATGAGCAGTTCTTC.

This clone has only one observation. The V and J genes are TRBV19 and TRBJ2-3; 9 nucleotides agree with TRBD2. The germline gives CDR1 LNHDA, CDR2 SQIVND (reference sequence). The trim removed 4 bases at V and 0 bases at J, leaving 5 bases unmatched. The CDR3 contains 16 residues. The CDR3 DNA is TGTGCCAGTAGTACGACCGGGACTAGCAGCACAGATACGCAGTATTTT. This sequence encodes CASSTTGTSSTDTQYF.

In this sample, this clone turned up once. The chain uses TRBV2 and TRBJ2-7; 8 nucleotides agree with TRBD1. The junction had 4 bases not matched to a gene; V was cut back by 1 base and J by 5 bases. The V gene's germline CDR1 is SNHLY and CDR2 FYNNEI. The CDR3 is 14 residues long. The CDR3 DNA is TGTGCCAGCAGTGAAGACAGGGGGAGAGACGAGCAGTACTTC. Protein product: CASSEDRGRDEQYF.

V is TRBV4-3 and J is TRBJ2-7; possibly TRBD1 for D (5 bases). CDR1 is LGHNA and CDR2 is YSLEER in the germline V gene. CDR3 length: 16 amino acids. Trimming shortened V by 0 bases and J by 2 bases, and 14 bases separated the two germline ends. CDR3: CASSQDGQGFTYEQYF. The CDR3, as DNA: TGCGCCAGCAGCCAAGACGGGCAGGGCTTTACCTACGAGCAGTACTTC.

The sample holds a few counts of this clone. This sequence joins TRBV7-9 and TRBJ2-1; D not certain. The CDR3 is 10 residues long. The V end lost 1 base, the J end lost 12 bases, and 4 bases lay between the germline ends. Germline V gene data show CDR1 as SEHNR and CDR2 as FQNEAQ (reference sequence). CDR3 in DNA: TGTGCCAGCAGCTTAGGAGGGCAGTTCTTC. Translating gives CASSLGGQFF. The full variable domain, its missing parts supplied by reference TRBV7-9 and TRBJ2-1, is DTGVSQNPRHKITKRGQNVTFRCDPISEHNRLYWYRQTLGQGPEFLTYFQNEAQLEKSRLLSDRFSAERPKGSFSTLEIQRTEQGDSAMYLCASSLGGQFFGPGTRLTVL.

The chain is built from TRBV30 and TRBJ1-4; no definite D call. Between the trimmed V and J ends, which lost 2 bases and 0 bases, there was a span of 7 bases. CDR3 length: 14 residues. The V gene's germline CDR1 is GTSNPN and CDR2 SVGIG (reference sequence). CDR3 region: CAWSRGATNEKLFF. The CDR3 bases are TGTGCCTGGAGTCGGGGAGCAACTAATGAAAAACTGTTTTTT.

The chain uses TRBV7-8 and TRBJ1-5; a possible D gene is TRBD1 (5 bases). CDR3 length equals 15 residues. From germline, CDR1 is SGHVS and CDR2 FQNEAQ. Trimming cost V 0 bases and J 11 bases, with 17 bases left between them. The DNA for the CDR3 is TGTGCCAGCAGCTTAGCGGTGGGGCCACAATCGGCCCAGCATTTT. Residues: CASSLAVGPQSAQHF.

V usage is TRBV30 and J usage is TRBJ1-3; D is undetermined. Germline-derived CDR1 and CDR2 are GTSNPN and SVGIG (reference sequence). Trimming pared 0 bases from V and 0 bases from J, leaving 9 bases between. The CDR3 runs to 15 residues. The CDR3 coding sequence is TGTGCCTGGAGTGTACTCGGGAGCTCTGGAAACACCATATATTTT. Its protein product is CAWSVLGSSGNTIYF.

CDR3 residues: CASSVGRLAGEETQYF. As DNA, the CDR3 is TGTGCCAGCAGCGTGGGAAGACTAGCGGGGGAAGAGACCCAGTACTTC. The chain couples TRBV4-2 to TRBJ2-5; TRBD2 matches at 12 bases. Looked up from germline, CDR1 is LGHNA and CDR2 is YNFKEQ. The CDR3 is made up of 16 amino acids. The V gene end was trimmed by 5 bases and the J gene end by 3 bases; junction bases not matched to a gene: 7.

This clone was seen only a few times. DNA for the CDR3: TGCAGCGTTGGGGGCCAGGATCAGCCCCAGCATTTT. It codes for CSVGGQDQPQHF. The chain employs TRBV29-1 and TRBJ1-5, with D tentatively TRBD1 (5 bases). Germline CDR1 SQVTM, CDR2 ANQGSEA. CDR3 size: 12 residues. Trimming left V 4 bases short and J 5 bases short, with 9 bases between. The full variable domain, its missing parts supplied by reference TRBV29-1 and TRBJ1-5, is SAVISQKPSRDICQRGTSLTIQCQVDSQVTMMFWYRQQPGQSLTLIATANQGSEATYESGFVIDKFPISRPNLTFSTLTVSNMSPEDSSIYLCSVGGQDQPQHFGDGTRLSIL.

The chain carries TRBV4-1 and TRBJ1-2, with TRBD1 as a possible D gene (5 bases). This CDR3 is built from 15 residues. Per germline, CDR1 MGHRA and CDR2 YSYEKL. Trimming left V 1 base short and J 0 bases short, with 9 bases between. In DNA form, the CDR3 reads TGCGCCAGCAGCCAAGGCAGGACAACTAACTATGGCTACACCTTC. Amino acid sequence: CASSQGRTTNYGYTF.